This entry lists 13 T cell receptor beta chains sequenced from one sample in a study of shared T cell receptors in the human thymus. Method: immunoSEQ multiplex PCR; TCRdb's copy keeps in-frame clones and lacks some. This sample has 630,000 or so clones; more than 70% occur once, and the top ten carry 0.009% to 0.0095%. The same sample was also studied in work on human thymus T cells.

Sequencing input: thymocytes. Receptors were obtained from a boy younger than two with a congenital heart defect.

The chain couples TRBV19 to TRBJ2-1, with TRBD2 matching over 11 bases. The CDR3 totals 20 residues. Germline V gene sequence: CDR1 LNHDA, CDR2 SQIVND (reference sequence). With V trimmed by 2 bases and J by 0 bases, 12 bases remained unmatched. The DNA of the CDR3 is TGTGCCAGTAGTATAAACCCAAATACTAGCGGGAGTGGCTCCTACAATGAGCAGTTCTTC. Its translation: CASSINPNTSGSGSYNEQFF.

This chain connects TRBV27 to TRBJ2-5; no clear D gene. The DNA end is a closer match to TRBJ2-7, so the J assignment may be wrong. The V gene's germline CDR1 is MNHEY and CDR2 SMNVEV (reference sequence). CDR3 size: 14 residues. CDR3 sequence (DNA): TGTGCCAGCAGTTTCGGCGGTAGCTCCTACGAGCAGTACTTC. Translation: CASSFGGSSYEQYF.

CDR3 in amino acids: CASSSPLPGHSSTNEKLFF. The CDR3 DNA follows: TGTGCCAGCAGTTCCCCTCTTCCGGGACACTCTTCAACTAATGAAAAACTGTTTTTT. The genes are TRBV28 and TRBJ1-4; perhaps TRBD1 as D (6 bases). The CDR3 spans 19 residues. Germline lookup yields CDR1 MDHEN and CDR2 SYDVKM. Trimming took off 4 bases at V and 0 bases at J, with 21 bases between the two ends.

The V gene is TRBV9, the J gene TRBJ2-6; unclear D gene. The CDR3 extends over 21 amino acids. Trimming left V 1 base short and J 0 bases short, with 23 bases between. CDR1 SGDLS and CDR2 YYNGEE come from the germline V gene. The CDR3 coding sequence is TGTGCCAGCAGCGTATTGTCCCCCCCCAGGAACCCTTCCTCTGGGGCCAACGTCCTGACTTTC. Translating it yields CASSVLSPPRNPSSGANVLTF. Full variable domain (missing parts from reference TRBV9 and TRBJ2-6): DSGVTQTPKHLITATGQRVTLRCSPRSGDLSVYWYQQSLDQGLQFLIQYYNGEERAKGNILERFSAQQFPDLHSELNLSSLELGDSALYFCASSVLSPPRNPSSGANVLTFGAGSRLTVL.

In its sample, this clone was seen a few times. CDR3 bases: TGTGCCATCAGTAACCTCCAGGCTTCCTACGAGCAGTACTTC. It translates to CAISNLQASYEQYF. The chain is built from TRBV10-3 and TRBJ2-7; no firm D call. This CDR3 is built from 14 residues. Germline lookup yields CDR1 ENHRY and CDR2 SYGVKD. The germline V and J ends were trimmed by 5 bases and 1 base, with 12 bases remaining between them.

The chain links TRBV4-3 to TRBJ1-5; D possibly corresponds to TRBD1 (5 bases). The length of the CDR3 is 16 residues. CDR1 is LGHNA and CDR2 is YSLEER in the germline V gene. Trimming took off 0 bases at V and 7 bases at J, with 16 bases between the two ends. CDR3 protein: CASSQEVGKGRQPQHF. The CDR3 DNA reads TGCGCCAGCAGCCAAGAAGTAGGCAAGGGGAGGCAGCCCCAGCATTTT.

The CDR3 DNA reads TGTGCCAGCAGCCCACACGGGGGACCGATATCACCCCTCCACTTT. Translation: CASSPHGGPISPLHF. The chain uses TRBV13 and TRBJ1-6; D may be TRBD1 (5 bases). The CDR3 extends over 15 amino acids. Trimming shortened V by 5 bases and J by 10 bases, and 18 bases separated the two germline ends. Germline V lookup: CDR1 PRHDT, CDR2 FYEKMQ (reference sequence).

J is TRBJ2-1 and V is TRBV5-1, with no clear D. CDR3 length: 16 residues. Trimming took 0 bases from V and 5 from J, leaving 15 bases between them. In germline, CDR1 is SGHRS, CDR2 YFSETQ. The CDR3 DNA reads TGCGCCAGCAGCTTGGGAAGTGGGCACCACCACAATGAGCAGTTCTTC. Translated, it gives CASSLGSGHHHNEQFF. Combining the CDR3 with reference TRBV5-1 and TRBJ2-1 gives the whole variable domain KAGVTQTPRYLIKTRGQQVTLSCSPISGHRSVSWYQQTPGQGLQFLFEYFSETQRNKGNFPGRFSGRQFSNSRSEMNVSTLELGDSALYLCASSLGSGHHHNEQFFGPGTRLTVL.

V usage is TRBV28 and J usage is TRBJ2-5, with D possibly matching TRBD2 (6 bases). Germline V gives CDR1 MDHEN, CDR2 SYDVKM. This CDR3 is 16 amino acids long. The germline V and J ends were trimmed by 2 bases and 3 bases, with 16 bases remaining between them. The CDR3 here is CASSLPRTKKKETQYF. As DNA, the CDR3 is TGTGCCAGCAGTTTACCTAGGACTAAGAAAAAAGAGACCCAGTACTTC.

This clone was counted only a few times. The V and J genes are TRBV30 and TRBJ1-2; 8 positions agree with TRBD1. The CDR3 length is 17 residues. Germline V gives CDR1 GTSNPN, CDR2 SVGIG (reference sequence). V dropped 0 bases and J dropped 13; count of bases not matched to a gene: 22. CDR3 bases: TGTGCCTGGAGTGTACTATCAGGGGGGGACAGGTCCCTTTTGGCCACCTTC. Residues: CAWSVLSGGDRSLLATF.

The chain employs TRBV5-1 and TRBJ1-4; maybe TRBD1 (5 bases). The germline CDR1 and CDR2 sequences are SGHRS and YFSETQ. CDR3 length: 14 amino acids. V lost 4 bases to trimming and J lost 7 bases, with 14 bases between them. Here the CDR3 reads CASSPRLGGEKLFF. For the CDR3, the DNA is TGCGCCAGCAGCCCGCGACTGGGGGGTGAAAAACTGTTTTTT.

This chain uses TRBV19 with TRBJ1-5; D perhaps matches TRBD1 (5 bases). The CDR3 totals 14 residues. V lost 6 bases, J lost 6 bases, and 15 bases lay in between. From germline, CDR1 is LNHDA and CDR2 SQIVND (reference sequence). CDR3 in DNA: TGTGCCAGTAGCCATATAAAGGGGTCTCAGCCCCAGCATTTT. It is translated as CASSHIKGSQPQHF.

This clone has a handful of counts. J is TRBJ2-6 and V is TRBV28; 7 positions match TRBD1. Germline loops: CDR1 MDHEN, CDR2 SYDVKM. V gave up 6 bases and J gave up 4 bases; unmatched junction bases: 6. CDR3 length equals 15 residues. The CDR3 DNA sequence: TGTGCCAGCAGGTCCACAGGGGCCGGGGCCAACGTCCTGACTTTC. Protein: CASRSTGAGANVLTF.